A selection of T cell receptor beta chains follows, all from one sample in a study of Ad26.COV2.S vaccination and SARS-CoV-2 variants. Here immunoSEQ multiplex PCR was the method, and the copy in TCRdb shows in-frame clones only, minus some. The repertoire holds roughly 350,000 clones, with 88% as singletons. The sample was peripheral blood, taken in a trial of Ad26.COV2.S vaccine versus placebo. The receptors originated from a person between 18 and 60 years old who received the Ad26.COV2.S COVID-19 vaccine or a placebo. The CDR3 runs from the conserved cysteine through the conserved F or W.

V	J	length	CDR3
TRBV5-4	TRBJ2-1	15	CASEPGSGSYNEQFF
TRBV9	TRBJ2-1	16	CASSLSGVPSYNEQFF
TRBV30	TRBJ2-2	15	CAWSLLSLGTGELFF
TRBV6-5	TRBJ1-1	13	CASTVTGGTEAFF
TRBV2	TRBJ1-6	12	CASKEGNSPLHF
TRBV19	TRBJ1-5	17	CASSIVGSRVDYQPQHF
TRBV6-2/TRBV6-3	TRBJ1-3	14	CASSSSATGNTIYF
TRBV27	TRBJ1-5	13	CASSLSGNQPQHF
TRBV6-6	TRBJ1-6	15	CASTQWDRGRSPLHF
TRBV6-2/TRBV6-3	TRBJ1-1	14	CASSSLRGNTEAFF
TRBV7-9	TRBJ1-2	13	CASSISQGYGYTF
TRBV3-1/TRBV3-2	TRBJ2-1	15	CASSLLAGLGNEQFF
TRBV5-8	TRBJ2-7	14	CASSLGQASYEQYF
TRBV7-3	TRBJ2-2	16	CASSPQTSGITGELFF
TRBV4-2	TRBJ1-5	15	CASSQEPRGSQPQHF
TRBV27	TRBJ1-2	13	CASSLQGVGGYTF
TRBV4-1	TRBJ1-2	15	CASSQDGYRDYGYTF
TRBV5-1	TRBJ1-2	14	CASSLARANYGYTF
TRBV28	TRBJ2-7	11	CASSLNYEQYF
TRBV5-1	TRBJ2-2	15	CASSTGRLMTGELFF
TRBV7-3	TRBJ1-1	14	CASSGGVSNTEAFF
TRBV3-1/TRBV3-2	TRBJ2-7	13	CASSQDSSYEQYF